This TCR beta chain is from a study of T-cell memory formation after mild COVID-19 (dated by TCRdb to the early 2020s). Broadly, across the study: TCR sequence clusters from the two donors were largely donor specific. In a couple of donors, T-cell clones that expanded and contracted after mild COVID-19 were followed by sequencing TCRalpha and TCRbeta repertoires longitudinally. The cohort was made up of two young adult volunteers, one female and one male, who were previously healthy. Broad study findings and their caveats: Clones that contracted from day 15 to 85 showed balanced CD4/CD8 phenotypes, whereas a second wave of clones that expanded from day 15 to 37 leaned towards CD4+. Whether the second-wave clones peaking on day 37 were SARS-CoV-2 specific was not confirmed. Contracting CD4+ clones were located mainly in the CM and EM memory subsets, whereas CD8+ clones were found to be enriched in EMRA. Some responding clones were found in pre-infection memory, which suggests that pre-existing cross-reactive memory T cells took part in the SARS-CoV-2 response. Only a couple of mild cases were covered in the study, and larger cohorts including severe cases with pre-infection samples were considered necessary.

The germline V gene provides CDR1 SNHLY and CDR2 FYNNEI. Compared with germline, V lacks 7 bases and J lacks 0 bases; bases without a gene match: 4. The cysteine opens and the phenylalanine closes a CDR3 of 14 amino acids. Just the 42-base CDR3 DNA is kept, in frame starting at base 1. To note about this clonotype: Its antigen is not yet known. Base qualities were left out, and no much larger clone turns up one base away.

The run used an Illumina NovaSeq 6000. TCRalpha and TCRbeta cDNA libraries were built by 5'RACE with constant-segment primers, adding sample barcodes and unique molecular identifiers. Trizol reagent was used to extract RNA from every sample. Library amplification was performed in two PCR steps, and a second sample barcode and Illumina TruSeq adapters were introduced in the second step. Sequencing of the libraries was done on an Illumina NovaSeq, producing 2 x 150 bp paired-end reads. Per the original workflow: With migec v1.2.7, reads were demultiplexed and then collapsed into UMI-guided consensus sequences. Using mixcr v2.1.11, UMI consensuses were aligned to TRA and TRB V and J templates and then assembled into clonotypes. A clonotype was counted as expanded or contracted only if both edgeR and NoisET called the change significant, with noise models trained on biological replicates. edgeR calls used a false discovery rate-adjusted p below 0.01 and a log2 fold-change threshold of 1. PCA with hierarchical clustering of max-normalized trajectories of the 1000 most abundant clonotypes was used as exploratory dynamics analysis. Each responding clone was given a CD4 or CD8 phenotype based on the CD4+ and CD8+ repertoires, which had been sequenced separately. TCRdb took the public reads, trimmed them with fastp at Q25, ran MiXCR for clone calling and kept in-frame beta chains. Rows are combined by CDR3 protein, so each entry shows the most common genes and DNA. V and J calls and clone size were set by TCRdb, not the authors. This sample holds about 16,000 distinct CDR3 sequences; approximately 23% were observed only once. Clones ranked in the top ten supply approximately 60% of the sample.

Ficoll-Paque density gradient centrifugation was used to isolate PBMCs. The TCR was taken from a man aged 18 to 35 who had mild COVID-19 (a few samples of this study predate the infection). The sample titles of this study are shuffled in the database, so cell type and time point are left out; the donor was told from shared clones. Sequenced material: PBMCs or a T cell subset sorted from them (not recorded which). This chain is built from TRBV2 and TRBJ2-3; TRBD2 agrees with 7 junctional bases. The encoded CDR3 is CASNSGPSTDTQYF. The DNA sequence is as follows: TGTGCCAGCAATAGCGGGCCCAGCACAGATACGCAGTATTTT.